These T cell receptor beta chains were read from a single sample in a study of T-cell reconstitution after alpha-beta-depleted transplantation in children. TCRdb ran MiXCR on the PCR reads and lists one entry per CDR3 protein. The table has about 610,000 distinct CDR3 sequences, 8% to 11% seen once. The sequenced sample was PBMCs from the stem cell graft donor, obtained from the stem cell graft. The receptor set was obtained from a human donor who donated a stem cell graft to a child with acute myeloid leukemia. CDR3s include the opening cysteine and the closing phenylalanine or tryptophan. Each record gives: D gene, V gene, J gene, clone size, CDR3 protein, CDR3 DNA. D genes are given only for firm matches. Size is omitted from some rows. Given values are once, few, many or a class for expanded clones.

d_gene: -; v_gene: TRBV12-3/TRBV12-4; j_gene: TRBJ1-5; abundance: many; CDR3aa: CASSLQGEGQPQHF; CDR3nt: TGTGCCAGCAGTTTACAAGGTGAGGGTCAGCCCCAGCATTTT
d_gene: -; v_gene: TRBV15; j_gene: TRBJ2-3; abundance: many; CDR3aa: CATSRQGADTQYF; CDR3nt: TGTGCCACCAGCAGACAAGGAGCAGATACGCAGTATTTT
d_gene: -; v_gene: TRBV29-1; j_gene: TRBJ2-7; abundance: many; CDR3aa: CSVVPTPYEQYF; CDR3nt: TGCAGCGTTGTTCCTACTCCCTACGAGCAGTACTTC
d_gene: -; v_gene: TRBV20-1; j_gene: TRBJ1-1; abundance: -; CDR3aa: CSARAGSTEAFF; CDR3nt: TGCAGTGCTCGAGCGGGAAGCACTGAAGCTTTCTTT
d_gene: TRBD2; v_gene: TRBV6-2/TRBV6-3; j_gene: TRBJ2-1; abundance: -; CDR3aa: CASSFRTSGRVYNEQFF; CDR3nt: TGTGCCAGCAGTTTCAGGACTAGCGGGAGGGTCTACAATGAGCAGTTCTTC
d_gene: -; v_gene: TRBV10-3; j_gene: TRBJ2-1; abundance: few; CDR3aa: CAIRPQGGYEQFF; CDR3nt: TGTGCCATCAGGCCCCAGGGTGGCTATGAGCAGTTCTTC
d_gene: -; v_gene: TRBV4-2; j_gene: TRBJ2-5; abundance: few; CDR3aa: CASSQDVKGGEETQYF; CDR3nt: TGTGCCAGCAGCCAAGATGTGAAAGGGGGAGAAGAGACCCAGTACTTC
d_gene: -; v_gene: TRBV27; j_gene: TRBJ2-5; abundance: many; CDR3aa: CASSLAAPRETQYF; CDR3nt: TGTGCCAGCAGTTTGGCCGCTCCCCGAGAGACCCAGTACTTC
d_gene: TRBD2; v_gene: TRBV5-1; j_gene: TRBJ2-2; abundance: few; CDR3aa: CASSRISGLAVNTGELFF; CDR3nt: TGCGCCAGCAGCCGCATAAGTGGGCTAGCGGTGAACACCGGGGAGCTGTTTTTT
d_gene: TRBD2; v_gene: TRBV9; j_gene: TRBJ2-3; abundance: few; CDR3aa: CASSVVAGGLRDTQYF; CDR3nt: TGTGCCAGCAGCGTAGTAGCGGGAGGGCTGCGAGATACGCAGTATTTT
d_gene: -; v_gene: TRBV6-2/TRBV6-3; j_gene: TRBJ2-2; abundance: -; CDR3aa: CASSSPRDLNTGELFF; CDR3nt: TGTGCCAGCAGTTCACCCCGGGACTTGAACACCGGGGAGCTGTTTTTT
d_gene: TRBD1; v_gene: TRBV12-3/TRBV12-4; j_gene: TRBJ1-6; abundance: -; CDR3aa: CASSPRGQGGNSPLHF; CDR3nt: TGTGCCAGCAGCCCCCGGGGACAGGGAGGGAATTCACCCCTCCACTTT
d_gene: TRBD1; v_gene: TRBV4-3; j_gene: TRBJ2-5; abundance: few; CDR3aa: CASSHGPGQQETQYF; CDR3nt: TGCGCCAGCAGCCACGGCCCGGGACAGCAAGAGACCCAGTACTTC
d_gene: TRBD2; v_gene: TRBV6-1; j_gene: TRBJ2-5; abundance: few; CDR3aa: CASSKGPGLAGEETQYF; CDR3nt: TGTGCCAGCAGTAAGGGGCCGGGACTAGCGGGAGAAGAGACCCAGTACTTC
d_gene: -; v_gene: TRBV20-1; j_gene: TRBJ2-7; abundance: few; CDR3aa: CSAPPSGPAYEQYF; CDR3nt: TGCAGTGCCCCTCCCTCCGGTCCAGCCTACGAGCAGTACTTC
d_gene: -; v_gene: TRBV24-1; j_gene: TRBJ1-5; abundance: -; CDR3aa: CATLIQFPREGNQPQHF; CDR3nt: TGTGCCACCCTTATACAGTTCCCCCGGGAGGGCAATCAGCCCCAGCATTTT
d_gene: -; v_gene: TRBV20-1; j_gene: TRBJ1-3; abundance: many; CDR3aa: CSARDSGNTIYF; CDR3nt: TGCAGTGCTAGAGATTCTGGAAACACCATATATTTT
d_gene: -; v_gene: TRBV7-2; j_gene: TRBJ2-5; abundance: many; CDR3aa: CASSLGRVQETQYF; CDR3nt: TGTGCCAGCAGCTTGGGAAGGGTCCAAGAGACCCAGTACTTC
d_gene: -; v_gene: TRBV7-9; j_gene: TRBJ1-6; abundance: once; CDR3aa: CASSLVLSEVGTLHF; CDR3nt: TGTGCCAGCAGCTTAGTCTTGAGTGAGGTCGGCACCCTCCACTTT
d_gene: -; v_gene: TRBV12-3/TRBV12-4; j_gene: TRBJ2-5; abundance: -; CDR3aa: CASSPEQAGEETQYF; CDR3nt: TGTGCCAGCAGTCCCGAGCAGGCAGGGGAAGAGACCCAGTACTTC
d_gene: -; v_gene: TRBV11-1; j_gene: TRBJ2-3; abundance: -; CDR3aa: CASSLRASRTSTDTQYF; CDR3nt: TGTGCCAGCAGCTTAAGAGCTAGCCGAACCAGCACAGATACGCAGTATTTT
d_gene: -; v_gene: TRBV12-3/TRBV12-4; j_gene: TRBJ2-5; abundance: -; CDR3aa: CASSFTVGTQYF; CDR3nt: TGTGCCAGCAGTTTTACAGTGGGGACCCAGTACTTC
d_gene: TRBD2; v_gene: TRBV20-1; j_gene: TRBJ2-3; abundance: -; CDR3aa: CSARLAGRDTQYF; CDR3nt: TGCAGTGCTAGACTAGCGGGAAGAGATACGCAGTATTTT
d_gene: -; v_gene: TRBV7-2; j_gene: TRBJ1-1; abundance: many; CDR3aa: CASGKKPNTEAFF; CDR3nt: TGTGCCAGCGGCAAGAAACCGAACACTGAAGCTTTCTTT
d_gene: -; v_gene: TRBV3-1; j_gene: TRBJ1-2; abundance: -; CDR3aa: CASSQDLGGLYGYTF; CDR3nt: TGTGCCAGCAGCCAAGATCTAGGAGGGCTCTATGGCTACACCTTC
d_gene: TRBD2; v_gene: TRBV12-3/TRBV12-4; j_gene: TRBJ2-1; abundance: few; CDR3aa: CASRPPGLAGGPEFF; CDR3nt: TGTGCCAGCAGGCCCCCTGGGCTAGCGGGAGGGCCGGAGTTCTTC
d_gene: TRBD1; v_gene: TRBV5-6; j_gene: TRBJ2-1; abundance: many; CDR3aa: CASSYETGVYNEQFF; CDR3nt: TGTGCCAGCAGCTACGAGACAGGGGTTTACAATGAGCAGTTCTTC
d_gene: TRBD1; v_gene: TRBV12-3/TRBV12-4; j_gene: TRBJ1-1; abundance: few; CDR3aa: CASSLSQGVTEAFF; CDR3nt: TGTGCCAGCAGCTTGTCCCAGGGGGTCACTGAAGCTTTCTTT
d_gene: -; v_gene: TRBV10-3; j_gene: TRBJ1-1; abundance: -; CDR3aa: CAISVQANTEAFF; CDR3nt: TGTGCCATCAGTGTTCAAGCGAACACTGAAGCTTTCTTT
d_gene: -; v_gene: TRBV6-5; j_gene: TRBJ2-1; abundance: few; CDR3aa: CASSYFSSGNEQFF; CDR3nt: TGTGCCAGCAGTTACTTTTCGAGCGGGAATGAGCAGTTCTTC
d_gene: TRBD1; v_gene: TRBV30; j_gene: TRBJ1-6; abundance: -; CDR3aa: CAREDREFKIHF; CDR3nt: TGTGCCCGAGAGGACAGGGAGTTTAAAATCCACTTT
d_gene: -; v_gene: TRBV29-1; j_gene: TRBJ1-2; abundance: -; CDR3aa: CSVEAIINYGYTF; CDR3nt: TGCAGCGTTGAGGCCATCATAAACTATGGCTACACCTTC
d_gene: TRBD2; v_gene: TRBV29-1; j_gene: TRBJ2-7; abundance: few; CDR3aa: CSAGKGRGGSYEQYF; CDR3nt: TGCAGCGCCGGCAAGGGTCGGGGGGGATCCTACGAGCAGTACTTC
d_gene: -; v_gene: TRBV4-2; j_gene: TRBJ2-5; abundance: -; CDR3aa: CASSQDLGTYNHWDF; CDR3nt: TGTGCCAGCAGCCAAGACCTCGGGACATATAATCACTGGGACTTC
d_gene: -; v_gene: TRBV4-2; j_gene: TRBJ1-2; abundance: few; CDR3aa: CASSAGPTQGYTF; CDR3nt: TGTGCCAGCAGCGCGGGACCTACGCAGGGCTACACCTTC
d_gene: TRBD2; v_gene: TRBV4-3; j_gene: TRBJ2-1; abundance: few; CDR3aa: CASSQSTSGRSNEQFF; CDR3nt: TGCGCCAGCAGCCAATCGACTAGCGGGAGGTCCAATGAGCAGTTCTTC
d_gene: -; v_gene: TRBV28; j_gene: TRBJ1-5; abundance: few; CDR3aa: CASSFMGRGSNQPQHF; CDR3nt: TGTGCCAGCAGTTTCATGGGACGGGGTAGCAATCAGCCCCAGCATTTT
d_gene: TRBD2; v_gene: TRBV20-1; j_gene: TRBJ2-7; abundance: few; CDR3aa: CSAPKLAGQYF; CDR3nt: TGCAGTGCGCCGAAGCTAGCGGGCCAGTACTTC
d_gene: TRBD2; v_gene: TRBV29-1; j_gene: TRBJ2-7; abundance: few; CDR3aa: CSVVEAGGRGGEQYF; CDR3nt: TGCAGCGTTGTCGAAGCGGGAGGCCGAGGAGGGGAGCAGTACTTC
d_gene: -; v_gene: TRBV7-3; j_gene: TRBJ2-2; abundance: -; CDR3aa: CASSYLGTGNSAGELFF; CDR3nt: TGTGCCAGCAGCTACCTCGGAACAGGGAATTCAGCCGGGGAGCTGTTTTTT
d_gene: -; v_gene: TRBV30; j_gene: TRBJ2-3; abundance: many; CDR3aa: CAWSQSADTQYF; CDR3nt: TGTGCCTGGAGTCAGTCGGCGGATACGCAGTATTTT
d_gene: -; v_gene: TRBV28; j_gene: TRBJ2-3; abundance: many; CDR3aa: CASSSRDGRSSTDTQYF; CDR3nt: TGTGCCAGCAGCTCCAGAGACGGCCGGTCAAGCACAGATACGCAGTATTTT
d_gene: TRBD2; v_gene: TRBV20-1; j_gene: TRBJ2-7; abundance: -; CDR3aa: CSAKSGTSGRSYEQYF; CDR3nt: TGCAGTGCTAAATCAGGGACTAGCGGGAGGAGCTACGAGCAGTACTTC
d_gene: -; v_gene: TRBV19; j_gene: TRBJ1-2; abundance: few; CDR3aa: CASSPEGKGGYTF; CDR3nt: TGTGCCAGTAGTCCCGAGGGGAAAGGAGGCTACACCTTC
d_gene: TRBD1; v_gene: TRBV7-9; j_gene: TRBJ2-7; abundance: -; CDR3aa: CASSFQGQGGSYERYF; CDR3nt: TGTGCCAGCAGCTTCCAGGGACAGGGAGGCTCCTACGAGCGGTACTTC
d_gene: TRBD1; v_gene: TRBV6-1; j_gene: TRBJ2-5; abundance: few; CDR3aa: CATADRAFRGTQYF; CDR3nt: TGTGCCACCGCTGACAGGGCCTTCCGGGGGACCCAGTACTTC
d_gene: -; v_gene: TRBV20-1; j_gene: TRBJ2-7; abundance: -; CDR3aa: CSAGDNSYEQYF; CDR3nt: TGCAGTGCCGGGGACAACTCCTACGAGCAGTACTTC
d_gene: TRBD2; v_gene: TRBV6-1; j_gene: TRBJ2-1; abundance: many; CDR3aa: CASSGLAARQRREQFF; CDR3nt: TGTGCCAGCAGTGGCCTAGCGGCGCGACAACGTAGGGAGCAGTTCTTC